This passage covers 5 T cell receptor beta chains from one sample sequenced in a study of shared clonotypes between healthy human individuals. Only in-frame clones appear in the TCRdb table, and some are missing; sequencing was by immunoSEQ multiplex PCR. The sample carries 2 million to 2.5 million clones, about 94% recorded once. Sequencing was performed on naive CD4+ T cells sorted from blood. Sample subset: CD45RA+ positively selected. The receptors originated from a man aged 18 to 30 in good health.

In this sample, this clone turned up once. The J gene is TRBJ1-5, the V gene TRBV21-1; the tabulated D call, TRBD1, remains unverified against the DNA. TRBV21-1 is recorded as a pseudogene. This CDR3 has 15 amino acids. For the CDR3, the DNA is TGTGCCAGCAGCAAGGACAGGGAAAGCAATCAGCCCCAGCATTTT. As protein: CASSKDRESNQPQHF.

This sequence joins TRBV2 and TRBJ1-4, with D possibly being TRBD1 (6 bases). From germline, CDR1 is SNHLY and CDR2 FYNNEI. The CDR3 is 15 residues long. Deletions cut 6 bases from V and 8 bases from J, with 19 bases between. The CDR3 spells CASSGQRMVNEKLFF. The CDR3 nucleotides are TGTGCCAGCAGCGGACAGCGCATGGTGAACGAAAAACTGTTTTTT. Based on the CDR3 plus reference TRBV2 and TRBJ1-4, the full variable domain is EPEVTQTPSHQVTQMGQEVILRCVPISNHLYFYWYRQILGQKVEFLVSFYNNEISEKSEIFDDQFSVERPDGSNFTLKIRSTKLEDSAMYFCASSGQRMVNEKLFFGSGTQLSVL.

The chain joins TRBV28 to TRBJ1-2, with a tentative D call TRBD1 (5 bases). This CDR3 contains 13 residues. The ends were cut back, 4 bases at V and 4 bases at J, with 10 bases in the middle. The germline gives CDR1 MDHEN, CDR2 SYDVKM. The CDR3 bases are TGTGCCAGCAGTTCGGGACGGGTCTATGGCTACACCTTC. Encoded protein: CASSSGRVYGYTF.

This chain connects TRBV2 to TRBJ2-2, with 7 bases that match TRBD1. V shed 8 bases, J shed 4 bases, and the junction held 4 bases outside the gene matches. The V gene's germline CDR1 is SNHLY and CDR2 FYNNEI. This CDR3 contains 13 residues. The CDR3 reads CASYRGPTGELFF. Here the CDR3 DNA reads TGTGCCAGCTACAGGGGCCCCACCGGGGAGCTGTTTTTT.

CDR3 in amino acids: CASSVGTQLNTEAFF. The CDR3 coding sequence is TGTGCCAGCAGCGTTGGTACACAGCTGAACACTGAAGCTTTCTTT. The chain couples TRBV9 to TRBJ1-1; the D is unclear. The CDR3 runs 15 residues. Germline V gene data show CDR1 as SGDLS and CDR2 as YYNGEE. Deletions cut 2 bases from V and 0 bases from J, with 11 bases between.